These 28 T cell receptor beta chains share one sample of origin, sequenced in a study of blood T cell repertoires in COVID-19. Only in-frame clones appear in the TCRdb table, and some are missing; sequencing was by immunoSEQ multiplex PCR. The sample yields almost 300,000 clones, roughly 91% seen once. The specimen was peripheral blood. These receptors came from a woman between 25 and 40 years old with COVID-19, enrolled during active disease.

The J gene is TRBJ1-1, the V gene TRBV29-1; no clear D gene. The CDR3 runs 11 residues. Germline V gives CDR1 SQVTM, CDR2 ANQGSEA. V lost 4 bases and J lost 5, with 8 bases in between. The CDR3 region has the DNA TGCAGCGTTGTCCAGAGGACTGAAGCTTTCTTT. It translates to CSVVQRTEAFF.

This chain links TRBV9 with TRBJ1-2; perhaps TRBD1 as D (5 bases). In germline, CDR1 is SGDLS, CDR2 YYNGEE. This CDR3 region has 14 residues. The ends were cut back, 4 bases at V and 4 bases at J, with 14 bases in the middle. Here the CDR3 reads CASSLTTEFYGYTF. The CDR3 DNA sequence: TGTGCCAGCAGCTTAACGACAGAATTCTATGGCTACACCTTC. Drawing the rest from reference TRBV9 and TRBJ1-2, the complete variable domain is DSGVTQTPKHLITATGQRVTLRCSPRSGDLSVYWYQQSLDQGLQFLIQYYNGEERAKGNILERFSAQQFPDLHSELNLSSLELGDSALYFCASSLTTEFYGYTFGSGTRLTVV.

The chain has TRBV2 and TRBJ1-4; D is perhaps TRBD1 (5 bases). Germline-derived CDR1 and CDR2 are SNHLY and FYNNEI. This CDR3 contains 16 residues. V was trimmed by 5 bases and J by 6 bases, leaving 19 bases between them. The CDR3 coding sequence is TGTGCCAGCAGTCCCCGGGGGGAGGGGACCGATGAAAAACTGTTTTTT. Translating it yields CASSPRGEGTDEKLFF.

V and J are TRBV28 and TRBJ2-3, with D possibly matching TRBD1 (5 bases). V lost 8 bases to trimming and J lost 5 bases, with 14 bases between them. The CDR3 spans 13 residues. CDR1 and CDR2 (germline): MDHEN, SYDVKM. The CDR3 DNA reads TGTGCCAGCGGCCCCAGAAGGGGAGATACGCAGTATTTT. This sequence encodes CASGPRRGDTQYF.

The table lists this clone with a count of one. V gene TRBV6-6 combines with J gene TRBJ1-5; D might be TRBD1 (5 bases). V lost 7 bases to trimming and J lost 0 bases, with 10 bases between them. The CDR3 length is 14 residues. CDR1 MNHNY and CDR2 SVGAGI come from the germline V gene (reference sequence). CDR3 DNA: TGTGCCAGCAAGGAGGGGTATAGCAATCAGCCCCAGCATTTT. Its protein is CASKEGYSNQPQHF.

V and J are TRBV6-5 and TRBJ1-3; tentative D call: TRBD1 (5 bases). The V gene lost 0 bases and the J gene lost 2 bases, with 8 bases spanning the gap. This CDR3 is built from 15 residues. The germline gives CDR1 MNHEY, CDR2 SVGAGI. In nucleotides, the CDR3 is TGTGCCAGCAGTTACTCGGGGGGAGCTGGAAACACCATATATTTT. This encodes CASSYSGGAGNTIYF.

V and J are TRBV5-1 and TRBJ2-5, with 12 positions matching TRBD1. The CDR3 is made up of 17 amino acids. J was trimmed by 4 bases and V by 4 bases; bases with no gene match: 11. Germline CDR1 reads SGHRS; CDR2 reads YFSETQ. CDR3 in DNA: TGCGCCAGCAGCACCCTACCGGGACAGGGGGCTGGAGAGACCCAGTACTTC. This gives the protein CASSTLPGQGAGETQYF.

This chain connects TRBV6-5 to TRBJ1-2, with TRBD1 matching 8 bases. The germline V gene encodes CDR1 MNHEY and CDR2 SVGAGI. V lost 7 bases, J lost 4 bases, and 8 bases stayed unmatched. The CDR3 is made up of 14 amino acids. The CDR3 loop reads CASTGQGHFYGYTF. The CDR3 DNA is TGTGCCAGCACCGGACAGGGACATTTCTATGGCTACACCTTC.

The V call is TRBV5-6, the J call TRBJ2-7; D is uncertain. Trimming stripped 1 base from V and 7 bases from J, with 18 bases between. This CDR3 comprises 15 residues. Germline CDR1 is SGHDT and CDR2 is YYEEEE. As DNA, the CDR3 is TGTGCCAGCAGCTTGTTTAGGTTGCGAGCGAGTGAGCAGTACTTC. It codes for CASSLFRLRASEQYF.

This chain uses TRBV10-3 with TRBJ1-1; 7 positions agree with TRBD1. The CDR3 covers 15 residues. Germline values: CDR1 ENHRY, CDR2 SYGVKD. J was trimmed by 0 bases and V by 3 bases; bases with no gene match: 4. The DNA for the CDR3 is TGTGCCATCAGTGATTCAGGGGGAATGAACACTGAAGCTTTCTTT. It is translated as CAISDSGGMNTEAFF.

J is TRBJ2-3 and V is TRBV11-2; 8 bases map to TRBD2. The germline CDR1 and CDR2 sequences are SGHAT and FQNNGV. The CDR3 is made up of 16 amino acids. The trim removed 0 bases at V and 2 bases at J, leaving 4 bases unmatched. CDR3 nucleotide sequence: TGTGCCAGCAGCTTAGATGTAGCGGGATACACAGATACGCAGTATTTT. Encoded protein: CASSLDVAGYTDTQYF. The complete variable domain, with remaining parts taken from reference TRBV11-2 and TRBJ2-3, reads EAGVAQSPRYKIIEKRQSVAFWCNPISGHATLYWYQQILGQGPKLLIQFQNNGVVDDSQLPKDRFSAERLKGVDSTLKIQPAKLEDSAVYLCASSLDVAGYTDTQYFGPGTRLTVL.

The chain combines TRBV4-1 with TRBJ2-1, with a weak D call TRBD2 (6 bases). Germline CDR1 is MGHRA and CDR2 is YSYEKL. This CDR3 has 15 amino acids. The V gene lost 5 bases and the J gene lost 6 bases, with 17 bases spanning the gap. The CDR3 region has the DNA TGCGCCAGCAGCATGATGGGGGGTCTTCTCAATGAGCAGTTCTTC. This sequence encodes CASSMMGGLLNEQFF.

This chain links TRBV18 with TRBJ1-1, with D maybe TRBD1 (6 bases). The germline V gene encodes CDR1 KGHSH and CDR2 LQKENI. The germline V and J ends were trimmed by 0 bases and 11 bases, with 22 bases remaining between them. CDR3 size: 16 residues. The chain's CDR3 is CASSPPDLMGGRGAFF. CDR3 sequence (DNA): TGTGCCAGCTCACCACCGGACTTGATGGGGGGGCGAGGGGCTTTCTTT. The entire variable domain, with the rest obtained from reference TRBV18 and TRBJ1-1, is as follows: NAGVMQNPRHLVRRRGQEARLRCSPMKGHSHVYWYRQLPEEGLKFMVYLQKENIIDESGMPKERFSAEFPKEGPSILRIQQVVRGDSAAYFCASSPPDLMGGRGAFFGQGTRLTVV.

This clone was seen only a few times. V usage is TRBV7-2 and J usage is TRBJ1-3; D gene uncertain. Deletions cut 3 bases from V and 3 bases from J, with 6 bases between. The germline V gene encodes CDR1 SGHTA and CDR2 FQGNSA. CDR3 size: 13 residues. In nucleotides, the CDR3 is TGTGCCAGCAGCTTCGGGGTTGGAAACACCATATATTTT. The encoded protein is CASSFGVGNTIYF.

This clone showed up just once. Other DNA sequences within the sample encode an identical CDR3. The chain couples TRBV24-1 to TRBJ1-2; 8 bases agree with TRBD1. CDR1 is KGHDR and CDR2 is SFDVKD in the germline V gene. Trimming took 4 bases from V and 5 from J; bases not matched to a gene: 2. The CDR3 has 13 residues. The CDR3 is CATSEGQGYGYTF. As DNA, the CDR3 is TGTGCCACCAGTGAAGGACAGGGATATGGCTACACCTTC.

V and J are TRBV6-5 and TRBJ2-2, with a possible D match to TRBD1 (5 bases). CDR1 is MNHEY, CDR2 SVGAGI, per germline. CDR3 length equals 14 residues. Trimming cost V 6 bases and J 2 bases, with 10 bases left between them. The CDR3, as DNA: TGTGCCAGCAGGGGGCCGTTCAACACCGGGGAGCTGTTTTTT. As protein: CASRGPFNTGELFF.

The genes are TRBV18 and TRBJ1-3, with D possibly matching TRBD1 (5 bases). The CDR3 is 15 residues long. The V end was cut by 0 bases, the J end by 4 bases, with 10 bases between. Germline values: CDR1 KGHSH, CDR2 LQKENI. CDR3 bases: TGTGCCAGCTCACCACCGGGGGGAATCGGAAACACCATATATTTT. As protein: CASSPPGGIGNTIYF.

The chain uses TRBV28 and TRBJ1-6, with 9 bases identical to TRBD1. Germline-derived CDR1 and CDR2 are MDHEN and SYDVKM. Trimming at V came to 5 bases and at J to 1 base, leaving 15 bases not matched to a gene. The CDR3 is 20 amino acids. CDR3 in amino acids: CASSPNNLTGGWSYNSPLHF. CDR3 nucleotide sequence: TGTGCCAGCAGTCCAAACAACCTAACAGGGGGCTGGTCCTATAATTCACCCCTCCACTTT. The complete variable domain, with remaining parts taken from reference TRBV28 and TRBJ1-6, reads DVKVTQSSRYLVKRTGEKVFLECVQDMDHENMFWYRQDPGLGLRLIYFSYDVKMKEKGDIPEGYSVSREKKERFSLILESASTNQTSMYLCASSPNNLTGGWSYNSPLHFGNGTRLTVT.

The chain recombines TRBV2 with TRBJ1-6; D is uncertain. Germline CDR1 reads SNHLY; CDR2 reads FYNNEI. V shed 7 bases and J shed 6 bases, with 19 bases lying between them. This CDR3 comprises 16 residues. CDR3 coding DNA: TGTGCCAGCACCCGAGAGAAATTCGCTACTAATTCACCCCTCCACTTT. Translating it yields CASTREKFATNSPLHF.

On this clone: This same CDR3 is encoded by further DNA sequences in the sample. The CDR3 reads CASSDRRGGYNEQFF. The CDR3 DNA reads as TGTGCCAGCAGTGATCGTAGGGGGGGATACAATGAGCAGTTCTTC. The chain combines TRBV6-1 with TRBJ2-1; D may be TRBD2 (7 bases). From germline, CDR1 is MNHNS and CDR2 SASEGT. This CDR3 is built from 15 residues. V lost 3 bases and J lost 4, with 13 bases in between.

The chain is built from TRBV11-2 and TRBJ2-6, with 13 bases matching TRBD2. Germline V gene lookup returns CDR1 SGHAT and CDR2 FQNNGV. CDR3 length: 19 amino acids. V shed 7 bases, J shed 0 bases, and the junction held 9 bases outside the gene matches. CDR3 coding DNA: TGTGCCAGCACCCTAACTAGCGGGGGGGACGGCTCTGGGGCCAACGTCCTGACTTTC. It specifies CASTLTSGGDGSGANVLTF.

This CDR3 reads CASSQEGRSSYNSPLHF. In DNA, the CDR3 is TGCGCCAGCAGCCAGGAGGGGAGAAGCTCCTATAATTCACCCCTCCACTTT. V gene TRBV5-1 combines with J gene TRBJ1-6; weak D call: TRBD1 (5 bases). The CDR3 extends over 17 amino acids. Germline values: CDR1 SGHRS, CDR2 YFSETQ. The germline V and J ends were trimmed by 4 bases and 0 bases, with 14 bases remaining between them.

The chain recombines TRBV19 with TRBJ1-1, with D tentatively TRBD1 (5 bases). The length of the CDR3 is 14 residues. Germline CDR1 reads LNHDA; CDR2 reads SQIVND (reference sequence). V was cut by 3 bases and J by 5 bases, with 13 bases left in between. The CDR3 sequence: CASSIGGTRTEAFF. For the CDR3, the DNA is TGTGCCAGTAGTATCGGCGGGACGCGGACTGAAGCTTTCTTT.

This clone was counted once. V usage is TRBV2 and J usage is TRBJ2-7; D possibly corresponds to TRBD2 (6 bases). This CDR3 is 15 amino acids long. Germline lookup yields CDR1 SNHLY and CDR2 FYNNEI. V lost 8 bases to trimming and J lost 5 bases, with 22 bases between them. The CDR3 loop is CASFWAHGGPDEQYF. In nucleotides, the CDR3 is TGTGCCAGCTTTTGGGCGCACGGGGGTCCCGACGAGCAGTACTTC.

The J gene is TRBJ2-1, the V gene TRBV9; maybe TRBD2 (5 bases). Germline CDR1 reads SGDLS; CDR2 reads YYNGEE. The CDR3 has 14 residues. With 2 bases removed from V and 8 bases from J, the gap between germline ends came to 14 bases. Here the CDR3 DNA reads TGTGCCAGCAGCGTTATGGCCATGAGGGATGAGCAGTTCTTC. This encodes CASSVMAMRDEQFF.

The chain links TRBV27 to TRBJ1-4; 7 positions agree with TRBD1. The length of the CDR3 is 16 residues. CDR1 and CDR2 (germline): MNHEY, SMNVEV (reference sequence). Trimming cost V 4 bases and J 3 bases; bases outside gene matches: 8. The CDR3, as DNA: TGTGCCAGCAGTTCGAGGGGGCGCGGGTCTAATGAAAAACTGTTTTTT. Protein product: CASSSRGRGSNEKLFF.

In this sample, this clone turned up once. The chain employs TRBV10-1 and TRBJ2-1, with 7 bases matching TRBD2. CDR1 WNHNN and CDR2 SYGVQD come from the germline V gene (reference sequence). J lost 6 bases, V lost 1 base, and 3 bases had no gene match. The CDR3 has 14 residues. The CDR3 protein is CASSEWGEGNEQFF. As DNA, the CDR3 is TGCGCCAGCAGTGAGTGGGGGGAGGGCAATGAGCAGTTCTTC.

The CDR3, as DNA: TGTGCCAGCAGCCAAGATGGTAACTACTACTTC. Its protein is CASSQDGNYYF. This chain joins TRBV3-1 (or the pseudogene TRBV3-2) and TRBJ2-5; unclear D gene. V lost 0 bases to trimming and J lost 14 bases, with 10 bases between them. In germline, CDR1 is LGHDT, CDR2 YNNKEL (reference sequence). The CDR3 runs 11 residues.